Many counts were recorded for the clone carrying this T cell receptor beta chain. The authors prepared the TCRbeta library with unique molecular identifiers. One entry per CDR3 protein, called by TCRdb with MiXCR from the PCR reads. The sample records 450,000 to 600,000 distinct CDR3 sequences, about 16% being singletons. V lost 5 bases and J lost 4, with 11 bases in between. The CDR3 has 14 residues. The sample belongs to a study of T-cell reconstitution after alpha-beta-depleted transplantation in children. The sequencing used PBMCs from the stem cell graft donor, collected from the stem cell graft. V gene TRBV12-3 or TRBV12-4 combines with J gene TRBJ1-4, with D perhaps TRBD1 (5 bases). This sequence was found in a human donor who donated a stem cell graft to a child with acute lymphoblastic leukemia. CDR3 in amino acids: CASSLRGGNEKLFF. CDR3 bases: TGTGCCAGCAGTCTCCGCGGGGGTAATGAAAAACTGTTTTTT.